Given below is one TCR beta chain in context. What it binds is unknown. The entry originates in a study of vaccination and CD4 T cells after COVID-19. The Oncomine TCR Beta short-read assay generated sequence data from the DNA of cultured CD4+ T cells. TCRdb recomputed calls from the PCR reads with MiXCR, one row per CDR3 protein. This sample has 13,000 to 15,000 distinct CDR3 sequences, with 51% found just once. Germline trimming cut 3 bases from V and 4 bases from J; bases unmatched to any gene: 3. The CDR3 is 16 amino acids. CDR1 and CDR2 (germline): ENHRY, SYGVKD. Treatment specified: roughly 10-day PBMC culture with coronavirus spike peptide pools or control peptides (ViraFEST assay).

The receptor comes from a human donor who had recovered from COVID-19. The rearrangement uses TRBV10-3 and TRBJ2-5; 15 bases agree with TRBD2. Input material: CD4+ T cells from blood, cultured in vitro. CDR3 loop: CAISDPGLAGGETQYF. The CDR3 DNA reads as TGTGCCATCAGTGACCCGGGACTAGCGGGAGGAGAGACCCAGTACTTC.